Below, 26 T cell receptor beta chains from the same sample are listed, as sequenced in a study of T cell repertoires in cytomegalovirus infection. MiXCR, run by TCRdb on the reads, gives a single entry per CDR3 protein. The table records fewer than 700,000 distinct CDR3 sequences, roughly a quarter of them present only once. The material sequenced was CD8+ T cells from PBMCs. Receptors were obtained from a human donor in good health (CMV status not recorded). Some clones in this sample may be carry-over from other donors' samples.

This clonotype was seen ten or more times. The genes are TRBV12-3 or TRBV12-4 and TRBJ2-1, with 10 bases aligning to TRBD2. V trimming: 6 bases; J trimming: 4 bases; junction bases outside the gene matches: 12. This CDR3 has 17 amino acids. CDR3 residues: CASSNLAGANFYNEQFF. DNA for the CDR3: TGTGCCAGCAGCAACCTAGCGGGGGCCAACTTTTACAATGAGCAGTTCTTC.

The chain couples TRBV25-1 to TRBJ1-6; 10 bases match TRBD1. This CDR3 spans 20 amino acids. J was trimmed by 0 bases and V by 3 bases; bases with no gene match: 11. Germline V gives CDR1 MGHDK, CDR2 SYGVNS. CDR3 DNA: TGTGCCAGCAGTGACCAGACAGGGGGCCCCATTAGCTCCTATAATTCACCCCTCCACTTT. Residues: CASSDQTGGPISSYNSPLHF.

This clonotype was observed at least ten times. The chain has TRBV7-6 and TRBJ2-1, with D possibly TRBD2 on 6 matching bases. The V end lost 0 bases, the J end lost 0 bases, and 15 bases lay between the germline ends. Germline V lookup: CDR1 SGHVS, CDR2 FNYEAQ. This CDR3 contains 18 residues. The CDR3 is CASSLARGGPSSYNEQFF. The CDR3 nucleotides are TGTGCCAGCAGCTTAGCGCGGGGAGGCCCAAGCTCCTACAATGAGCAGTTCTTC.

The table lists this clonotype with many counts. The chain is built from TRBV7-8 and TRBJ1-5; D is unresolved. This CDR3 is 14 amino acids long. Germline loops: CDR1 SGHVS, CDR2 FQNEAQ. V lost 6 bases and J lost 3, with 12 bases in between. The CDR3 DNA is TGTGCCAGCAGTCCCGCTTATGACAATCAGCCCCAGCATTTT. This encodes CASSPAYDNQPQHF.

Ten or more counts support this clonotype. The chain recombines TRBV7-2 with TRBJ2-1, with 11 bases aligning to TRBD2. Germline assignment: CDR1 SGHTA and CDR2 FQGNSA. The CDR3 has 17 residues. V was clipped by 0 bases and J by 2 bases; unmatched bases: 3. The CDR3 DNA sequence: TGTGCCAGCAGCTTAGCTAGCGGGGGGGCCCCCTACAATGAGCAGTTCTTC. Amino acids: CASSLASGGAPYNEQFF.

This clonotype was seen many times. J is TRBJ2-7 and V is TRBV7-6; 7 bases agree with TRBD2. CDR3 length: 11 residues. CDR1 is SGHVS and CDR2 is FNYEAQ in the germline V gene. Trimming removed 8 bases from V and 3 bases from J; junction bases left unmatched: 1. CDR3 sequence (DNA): TGTGCCAGCGGCGGGGGCTACGAGCAGTACTTC. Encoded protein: CASGGGYEQYF.

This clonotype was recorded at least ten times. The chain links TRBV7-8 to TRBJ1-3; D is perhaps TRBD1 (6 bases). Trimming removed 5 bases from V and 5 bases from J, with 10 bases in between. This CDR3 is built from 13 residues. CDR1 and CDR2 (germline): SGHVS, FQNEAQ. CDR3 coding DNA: TGTGCCAGCAGCCTCGGACAGCGAAACACCATATATTTT. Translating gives CASSLGQRNTIYF.

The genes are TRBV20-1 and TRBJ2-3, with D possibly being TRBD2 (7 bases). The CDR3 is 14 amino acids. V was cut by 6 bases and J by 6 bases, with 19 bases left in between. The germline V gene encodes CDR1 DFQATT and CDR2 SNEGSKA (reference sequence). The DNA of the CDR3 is TGCAGTGCCCCGTGGGGGGGGCTCGGGGATACGCAGTATTTT. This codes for CSAPWGGLGDTQYF.

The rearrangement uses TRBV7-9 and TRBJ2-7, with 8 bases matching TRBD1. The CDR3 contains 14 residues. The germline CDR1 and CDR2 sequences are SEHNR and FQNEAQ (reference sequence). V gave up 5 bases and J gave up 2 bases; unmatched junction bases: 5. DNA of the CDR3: TGTGCCAGCAGCGCCCAGGGGGCAGCCTACGAGCAGTACGTC. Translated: CASSAQGAAYEQYV.

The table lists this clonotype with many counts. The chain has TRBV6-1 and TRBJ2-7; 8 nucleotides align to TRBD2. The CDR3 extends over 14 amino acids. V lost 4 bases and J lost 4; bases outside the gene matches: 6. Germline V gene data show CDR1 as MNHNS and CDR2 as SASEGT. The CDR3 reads CASSVAGSVYEQYV. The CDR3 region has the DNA TGTGCCAGCAGTGTAGCGGGGAGTGTTTACGAGCAGTACGTC.

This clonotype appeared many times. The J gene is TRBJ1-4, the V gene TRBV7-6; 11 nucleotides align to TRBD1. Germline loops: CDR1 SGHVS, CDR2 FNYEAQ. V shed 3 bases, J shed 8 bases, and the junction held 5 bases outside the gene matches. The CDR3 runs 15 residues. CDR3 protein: CASSFPDRGREKLFF. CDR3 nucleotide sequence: TGTGCCAGCAGCTTTCCGGACAGGGGGCGAGAAAAACTGTTTTTT.

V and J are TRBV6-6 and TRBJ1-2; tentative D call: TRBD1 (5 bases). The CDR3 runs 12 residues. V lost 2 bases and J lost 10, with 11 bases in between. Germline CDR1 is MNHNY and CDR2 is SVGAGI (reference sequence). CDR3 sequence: CASSYGDGPYTF. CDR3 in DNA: TGTGCCAGCAGTTACGGGGACGGTCCCTACACCTTC.

The CDR3 sequence is CASYKEGPRGTQYF. CDR3 nucleotides: TGTGCCAGCTACAAAGAAGGACCGAGAGGGACCCAGTACTTC. The chain has TRBV12-3 or TRBV12-4 and TRBJ2-5, with D uncertain. Trimming pared 8 bases from V and 7 bases from J, leaving 20 bases between. This CDR3 is 14 amino acids long.

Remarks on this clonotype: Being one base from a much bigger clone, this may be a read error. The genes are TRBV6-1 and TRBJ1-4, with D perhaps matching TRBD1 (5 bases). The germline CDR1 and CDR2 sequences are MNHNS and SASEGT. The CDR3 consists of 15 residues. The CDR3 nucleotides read TGTGTCAGCAGTGAAGTCGGGGCCTTGGGCGAAAAACTGTTTTTT. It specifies CVSSEVGALGEKLFF.

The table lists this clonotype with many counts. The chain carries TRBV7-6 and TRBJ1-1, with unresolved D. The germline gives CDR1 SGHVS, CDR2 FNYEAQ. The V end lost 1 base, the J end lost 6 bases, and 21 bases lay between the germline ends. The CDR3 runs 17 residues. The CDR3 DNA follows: TGTGCCAGCAGCTTAGATGGCTCCGACGCTGAACGGGCTGAAGCTTTCTTT. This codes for CASSLDGSDAERAEAFF.

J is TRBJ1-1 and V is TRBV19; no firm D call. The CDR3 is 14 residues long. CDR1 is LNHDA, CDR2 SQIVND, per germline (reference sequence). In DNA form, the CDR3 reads TGTACCCGTCACACGGAGGTAATGAACACTGAAGCTTTCTTT. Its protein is CTRHTEVMNTEAFF.

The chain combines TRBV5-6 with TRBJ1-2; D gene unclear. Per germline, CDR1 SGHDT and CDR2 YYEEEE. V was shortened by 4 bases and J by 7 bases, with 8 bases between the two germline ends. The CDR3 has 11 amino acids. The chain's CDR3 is CASSGFSGYTF. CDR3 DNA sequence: TGTGCCAGCAGCGGCTTCAGTGGCTACACCTTC.

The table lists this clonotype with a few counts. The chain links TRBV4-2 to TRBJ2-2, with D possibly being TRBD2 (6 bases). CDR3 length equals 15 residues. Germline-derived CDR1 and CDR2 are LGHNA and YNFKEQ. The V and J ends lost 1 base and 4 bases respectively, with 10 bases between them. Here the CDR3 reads CASSQARGTTGELFF. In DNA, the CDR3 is TGTGCCAGCAGCCAAGCGCGGGGAACCACCGGGGAGCTGTTTTTT.

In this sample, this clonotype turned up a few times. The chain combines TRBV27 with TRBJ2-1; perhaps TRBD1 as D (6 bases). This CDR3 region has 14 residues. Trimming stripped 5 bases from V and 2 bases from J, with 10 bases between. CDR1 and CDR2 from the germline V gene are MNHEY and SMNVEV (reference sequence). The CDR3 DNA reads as TGTGCCAGCAGTATGGGGACAACCTACAATGAGCAGTTCTTC. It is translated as CASSMGTTYNEQFF.

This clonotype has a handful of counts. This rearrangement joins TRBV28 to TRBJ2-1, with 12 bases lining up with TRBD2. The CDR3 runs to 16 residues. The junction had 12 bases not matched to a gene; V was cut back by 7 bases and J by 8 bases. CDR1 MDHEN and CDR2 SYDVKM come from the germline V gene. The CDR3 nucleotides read TGTGCCAGCACTTCAACTCCTAGCGGGGGGGCCTATGAGCAGTTCTTC. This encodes CASTSTPSGGAYEQFF. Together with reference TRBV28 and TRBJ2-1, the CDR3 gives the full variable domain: DVKVTQSSRYLVKRTGEKVFLECVQDMDHENMFWYRQDPGLGLRLIYFSYDVKMKEKGDIPEGYSVSREKKERFSLILESASTNQTSMYLCASTSTPSGGAYEQFFGPGTRLTVL.

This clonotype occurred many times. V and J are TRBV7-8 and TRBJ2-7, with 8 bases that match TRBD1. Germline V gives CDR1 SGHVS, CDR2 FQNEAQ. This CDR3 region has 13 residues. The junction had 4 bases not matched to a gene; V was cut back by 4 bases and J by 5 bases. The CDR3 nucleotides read TGTGCCAGCAGCTGGACAGGGTCGGACGAGCAGTACTTC. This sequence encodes CASSWTGSDEQYF.

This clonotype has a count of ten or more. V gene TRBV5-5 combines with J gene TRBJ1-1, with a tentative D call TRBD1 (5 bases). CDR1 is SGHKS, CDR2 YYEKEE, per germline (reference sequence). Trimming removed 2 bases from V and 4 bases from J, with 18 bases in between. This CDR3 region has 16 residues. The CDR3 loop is CASSFAPPGPTTEAFF. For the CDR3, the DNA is TGTGCCAGCAGCTTTGCCCCGCCAGGGCCCACCACTGAAGCTTTCTTT.

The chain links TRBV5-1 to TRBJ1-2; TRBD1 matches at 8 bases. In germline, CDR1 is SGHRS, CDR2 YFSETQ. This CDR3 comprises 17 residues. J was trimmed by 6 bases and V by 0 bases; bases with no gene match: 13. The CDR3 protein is CASSLVSDRAGPNGYTF. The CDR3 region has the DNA TGCGCCAGCAGCTTGGTTTCGGACAGGGCTGGCCCCAATGGCTACACCTTC.

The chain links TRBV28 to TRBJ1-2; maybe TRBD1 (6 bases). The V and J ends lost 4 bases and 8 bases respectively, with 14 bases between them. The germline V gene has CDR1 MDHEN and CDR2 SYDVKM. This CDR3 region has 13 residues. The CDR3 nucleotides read TGTGCCAGCAGTTCCCGACAGGTTTGGGGCTACACCTTC. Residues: CASSSRQVWGYTF.

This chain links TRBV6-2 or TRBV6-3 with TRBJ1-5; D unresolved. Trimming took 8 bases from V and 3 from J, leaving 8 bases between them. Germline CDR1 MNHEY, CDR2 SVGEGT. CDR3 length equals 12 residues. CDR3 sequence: CASGEPNQPQHF. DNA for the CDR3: TGTGCCAGCGGGGAGCCCAATCAGCCCCAGCATTTT.

The CDR3 here is CASSLTIRWNLAGDLDGDTQYF. The CDR3 DNA reads TGTGCCAGCAGCCTAACCATAAGGTGGAATCTAGCGGGGGACCTTGACGGGGATACGCAGTATTTT. V and J are TRBV3-1 and TRBJ2-3, with TRBD2 matching 10 bases. The CDR3 contains 22 residues. The junction had 28 bases not matched to a gene; V was cut back by 4 bases and J by 6 bases. Germline loops: CDR1 LGHDT, CDR2 YNNKEL (reference sequence).